This T cell receptor (beta chain) was recovered during a study of metastatic and nonmetastatic thyroid tumors (dated by TCRdb to between 2020 and 2021). At the level of the whole study: For patients with malignant and with benign thyroid disease, the researchers compared repertoires between peripheral blood samples and tumor or nodule tissue samples.

No treatment had been received by any patient before thyroid surgery. The study retrospectively analysed patient clinical samples collected from the early 2010s to the late 2010s using T-cell receptor beta sequencing. Receptor libraries were prepared by PCR. The sequencer listed for this sample is Illumina HiSeq 4000. High-throughput sequencing was used to profile the TCR beta-chain CDR3 region of each patient. The paper's processing steps were these. The researchers built a classifier to tell apart papillary thyroid cancer patients with distant metastasis, based on CDR3 differences among clinicopathological groups. The Shannon index was used to measure repertoire diversity, and the Morisita-Horn index was used to measure how similar tumor and blood repertoires were. The public sequencing data were trimmed at Q25 with fastp and processed into clonotypes with MiXCR by TCRdb, which kept only in-frame beta chains. TCRdb, not the authors, supplied the V and J calls. The sample table shows tens of thousands of clones, and 20% to 25% are seen once. The ten largest clones take up approximately 39% of the sample.

The investigation overall reported the following: In both blood and tumor samples, malignant tumors were reported to have significantly higher TCR beta diversity than benign nodules.

Comment on this clone: Its antigen remains undetermined. Qualities for individual bases were not recorded, and no much larger clone is one base off.

The CDR3 runs 16 residues from the cysteine to the phenylalanine. The sequence is cut down to CDR3 DNA, 48 bases in frame from base 1. From the germline V gene (reference sequence), CDR1 is SGHAT and CDR2 is FQDESV. Unmatched junction bases come to 7, with V trimmed by 0 bases and J by 2 bases. This TCR derives from a female donor with papillary thyroid cancer or a benign thyroid nodule (not recorded which). Some clones in this sample may be carry-over from other donors' samples. The sample was blood. The chain is made from TRBV11-1 and TRBJ2-7; TRBD2 fits 7 bases in the junction. The DNA is TGTGCCAGCAGCTTAGCTGGCCAGGGAGGGACCTACGAGCAGTACTTC. Its product reads: CASSLAGQGGTYEQYF. Joined to the reference TRBV11-1 and TRBJ2-7 proteins, this CDR3 gives the full variable domain: EAEVAQSPRYKITEKSQAVAFWCDPISGHATLYWYRQILGQGPELLVQFQDESVVDDSQLPKDRFSAERLKGVDSTLKIQPAELGDSAMYLCASSLAGQGGTYEQYFGPGTRLTVT.